This T cell receptor beta chain was sequenced during a study of cytomegalovirus exposure and HLA in healthy donors. Study summary: A prior analysis found 117 million unique TCR beta sequences from some 200 million T cells.

PCR amplification relied on 60 Vbeta primers (plus 13 Jbeta primers). The assay was immunoSEQ multiplex PCR, and TCRdb's table has in-frame clones only and misses some. The sample contains 90,000 or so clones, about 81% of which appear only once. General study points: Further analysis, carried out later, found HLA-associated TCR beta chains more clonally expanded than equally common other chains. Most TCR beta V segments were productive about 87% or about 30% of the time in an earlier analysis.

About this clone: Its antigen remains unidentified.

Germline-derived CDR1 and CDR2 are LNHDA and SQIVND (reference sequence). The CDR3 extends over 14 amino acids. Trimming left V 3 bases short and J 0 bases short, with 6 bases between. This receptor was taken from a middle-aged woman in good health and CMV-seronegative. This sequence joins TRBV19 and TRBJ1-3, with D hard to call. Sequencing input: PBMCs. CDR3 amino acids: CASSIRGSGNTIYF. The CDR3 DNA reads TGTGCCAGTAGTATCCGAGGCTCTGGAAACACCATATATTTT.